These 23 T cell receptor beta chains were sequenced from one sample in a study of T cell responses to AZD1222 COVID-19 vaccine. Method: immunoSEQ multiplex PCR; TCRdb's copy keeps in-frame clones and lacks some. Of 140,000 to 150,000 clones listed, 75% to 95% were seen once; the top ten hold around 1.4%. The specimen comprised peripheral blood, sampled on day 0 of AZD1222 vaccination. These TCRs come from an adult in good health.

The chain links TRBV5-8 to TRBJ1-3; no definite D call. Trimming cost V 1 base and J 3 bases, with 2 bases left between them. Germline V lookup: CDR1 SGHTS, CDR2 YDEGEE. The CDR3 consists of 12 residues. The CDR3 loop is CASSLFGNTIYF. The CDR3 coding sequence is TGTGCCAGCAGCTTGTTTGGAAACACCATATATTTT.

The chain combines TRBV7-2 with TRBJ2-1; 10 bases fit TRBD2. The germline CDR1 and CDR2 sequences are SGHTA and FQGNSA. This CDR3 has 18 residues. After removal of 1 base from V and 0 bases from J, the junction contained 6 bases not matched to a gene. The CDR3 is CASSLVPSGRGSYNEQFF. The CDR3 coding sequence is TGTGCCAGCAGCTTAGTGCCTAGCGGGAGAGGCTCCTACAATGAGCAGTTCTTC.

The CDR3 loop reads CSVSPGFTEAFF. The CDR3 DNA is TGCAGCGTCTCCCCGGGGTTCACTGAAGCTTTCTTT. The V call is TRBV29-1, the J call TRBJ1-1; D uncertain. CDR1 is SQVTM, CDR2 ANQGSEA, per germline. Trimming removed 6 bases at V and 4 bases at J, with 12 bases between. This CDR3 spans 12 amino acids. Filled out from reference TRBV29-1 and TRBJ1-1, the complete variable domain reads SAVISQKPSRDICQRGTSLTIQCQVDSQVTMMFWYRQQPGQSLTLIATANQGSEATYESGFVIDKFPISRPNLTFSTLTVSNMSPEDSSIYLCSVSPGFTEAFFGQGTRLTVV.

The chain recombines TRBV11-2 with TRBJ1-2; unclear D gene. Looked up from germline, CDR1 is SGHAT and CDR2 is FQNNGV. The V gene lost 1 base and the J gene lost 5 bases, with 11 bases spanning the gap. This CDR3 spans 14 amino acids. The CDR3 nucleotides read TGTGCCAGCAGCTTAGGCTTGGAAGGGTATGGCTACACCTTC. Translated: CASSLGLEGYGYTF.

In its sample, this clone was seen once. The chain uses TRBV28 and TRBJ1-6; D remains unclear. The CDR3 sequence is 15 residues long. Trimming left V 2 bases short and J 8 bases short, with 13 bases between. The germline V gene has CDR1 MDHEN and CDR2 SYDVKM. DNA for the CDR3: TGTGCCAGCAGTTTACAATTAGGCATGGATTCACCCCTCCACTTT. Protein: CASSLQLGMDSPLHF.

This clone showed up just a few times. The V call is TRBV7-8, the J call TRBJ2-5; 9 bases fit TRBD1. Unmatched junction bases numbered 9, after V lost 5 bases and J lost 2 bases. CDR1 and CDR2 from the germline V gene are SGHVS and FQNEAQ. The CDR3 has 16 amino acids. In DNA, the CDR3 is TGTGCCAGCAGCCATCCGGACAGGGGATCACAAGAGACCCAGTACTTC. Amino acids: CASSHPDRGSQETQYF.

V is TRBV29-1 and J is TRBJ1-1; D is unresolved. V was cut by 4 bases and J by 2 bases, with 14 bases left in between. CDR1 and CDR2 from the germline V gene are SQVTM and ANQGSEA. This CDR3 spans 14 amino acids. The CDR3 spells CSVGPMWRNTEAFF. The CDR3 nucleotides are TGCAGCGTTGGCCCTATGTGGCGAAACACTGAAGCTTTCTTT.

The V call is TRBV6-5, the J call TRBJ1-1; 7 positions agree with TRBD1. The CDR3 extends over 16 amino acids. Germline assignment: CDR1 MNHEY and CDR2 SVGAGI. J was trimmed by 1 base and V by 2 bases; bases with no gene match: 7. For the CDR3, the DNA is TGTGCCAGCAGTTACCGATCGGGACAGACGAACACTGAAGCTTTCTTT. Amino acid sequence: CASSYRSGQTNTEAFF.

The chain combines TRBV7-9 with TRBJ2-7; 7 bases align to TRBD1. The CDR3 sequence is 15 residues long. Germline V gene data show CDR1 as SEHNR and CDR2 as FQNEAQ (reference sequence). With 5 bases clipped from V and 0 bases from J, the junction kept 7 bases outside the gene matches. This CDR3 is CASSGGQPSSYEQYF. Written as DNA, the CDR3 is TGTGCCAGCAGCGGGGGACAGCCGAGCTCCTACGAGCAGTACTTC.

The J gene is TRBJ2-7, the V gene TRBV7-2, with D perhaps matching TRBD1 (5 bases). Germline V lookup: CDR1 SGHTA, CDR2 FQGNSA. This CDR3 region has 15 residues. The V and J ends lost 0 bases and 4 bases respectively, with 13 bases between them. CDR3: CASSLAPGQIYEQYF. CDR3 coding DNA: TGTGCCAGCAGCTTAGCGCCCGGACAAATATACGAGCAGTACTTC.

The CDR3 nucleotides read TGTGCCAGCAGCTTAGCACCCGAGTTTGGCTACACCTTC. It translates to CASSLAPEFGYTF. The J gene is TRBJ1-2, the V gene TRBV7-8; D gene ambiguous. Germline V CDR1 and CDR2: SGHVS, FQNEAQ. Deletions cut 0 bases from V and 7 bases from J, with 9 bases between. The CDR3 has 13 amino acids.

V usage is TRBV19 and J usage is TRBJ2-7, with D possibly TRBD1 on 6 matching bases. The V end was cut by 7 bases, the J end by 2 bases, with 9 bases between. CDR1 and CDR2 from the germline V gene are LNHDA and SQIVND (reference sequence). The CDR3 has 12 residues. DNA of the CDR3: TGTGCCAGTACGGACAGTACCTACGAGCAGTACTTC. Its translation: CASTDSTYEQYF.

V and J are TRBV7-3 and TRBJ2-1, with 11 bases matching TRBD1. Germline trimming cut 3 bases from V and 4 bases from J; bases unmatched to any gene: 5. The germline V gene has CDR1 SGHTA and CDR2 FQGTGA. The CDR3 has 16 amino acids. This CDR3 reads CASSLYGTGGYNEQFF. CDR3 nucleotides: TGTGCCAGCAGCTTGTACGGGACAGGGGGATACAATGAGCAGTTCTTC.

This rearrangement joins TRBV4-3 to TRBJ1-3; D may be TRBD1 (6 bases). The germline gives CDR1 LGHNA, CDR2 YSLEER. This CDR3 is built from 16 residues. V shed 0 bases and J shed 2 bases, with 11 bases lying between them. CDR3 DNA: TGCGCCAGCAGCCAAGATGCAGGGGAGGCTGGAAACACCATATATTTT. It translates to CASSQDAGEAGNTIYF.

The V and J genes are TRBV29-1 and TRBJ2-7; 11 bases match TRBD1. With 6 bases clipped from V and 2 bases from J, the junction kept 3 bases outside the gene matches. Germline loops: CDR1 SQVTM, CDR2 ANQGSEA. CDR3 length: 13 amino acids. This CDR3 is CSVGQGAAYEQYF. The CDR3, as DNA: TGCAGCGTAGGACAGGGGGCCGCCTACGAGCAGTACTTC.

The genes are TRBV12-5 and TRBJ2-7; 9 bases fit TRBD2. Looked up from germline, CDR1 is LGHNT and CDR2 is FRNRAP. The CDR3 covers 19 residues. V lost 0 bases and J lost 1; bases outside the gene matches: 13. CDR3 sequence (DNA): TGTGCTAGTGGTTTGGTGGTGACTAGCGGACCACAAGAATCCTACGAGCAGTACTTC. This translates into CASGLVVTSGPQESYEQYF.

J is TRBJ1-2 and V is TRBV5-1; 7 bases line up with TRBD1. Germline assignment: CDR1 SGHRS and CDR2 YFSETQ. The J segment lost 6 bases and the V segment lost 3 bases, leaving 2 bases of the junction unmatched. The CDR3 spans 12 residues. Here the CDR3 reads CASSSQGDGYTF. CDR3 coding DNA: TGCGCCAGCAGCTCGCAGGGGGATGGCTACACCTTC.

The chain is built from TRBV27 and TRBJ2-7; 8 bases line up with TRBD2. Looked up from germline, CDR1 is MNHEY and CDR2 is SMNVEV (reference sequence). Trimming removed 6 bases from V and 2 bases from J; junction bases left unmatched: 6. The CDR3 sequence is 14 residues long. CDR3 bases: TGTGCCAGCAGCTCGGGGGGGATCACCTACGAGCAGTACTTC. Its translation: CASSSGGITYEQYF.

V is TRBV30 and J is TRBJ2-2; D might be TRBD1 or TRBD2, each matching 6 bases. CDR1 is GTSNPN, CDR2 SVGIG, per germline (reference sequence). The CDR3 covers 14 residues. V lost 2 bases, J lost 5 bases, and 12 bases lay in between. CDR3 DNA sequence: TGTGCCTGGAGTAGGGGGGCTGAGACCGGGGAGCTGTTTTTT. This gives the protein CAWSRGAETGELFF.

This chain links TRBV4-3 with TRBJ1-5; tentatively, D is TRBD1 (5 bases). Germline values: CDR1 LGHNA, CDR2 YSLEER. This CDR3 contains 15 residues. Trimming took 0 bases from V and 1 from J, leaving 7 bases between them. The CDR3 bases are TGCGCCAGCAGCCAAGATGGACACAGCAATCAGCCCCAGCATTTT. Protein product: CASSQDGHSNQPQHF.

The DNA for the CDR3 is TGTGCCAGCAGCCCAGGTGCGGGGGCATCAGGAAACACCATATATTTT. This gives the protein CASSPGAGASGNTIYF. The chain is built from TRBV7-2 and TRBJ1-3; possible D gene TRBD1, 6 bases. CDR3 length: 16 residues. Trimming removed 5 bases from V and 4 bases from J, with 18 bases in between. Germline CDR1 and CDR2: SGHTA and FQGNSA.

The chain is built from TRBV27 and TRBJ1-5; D may be TRBD1 (6 bases). This CDR3 spans 14 amino acids. Germline-derived CDR1 and CDR2 are MNHEY and SMNVEV (reference sequence). V dropped 3 bases and J dropped 4 bases, with 10 bases sitting between them. The CDR3 bases are TGTGCCAGCAGTTTCGCAGGGGCAAATCAGCCCCAGCATTTT. It translates to CASSFAGANQPQHF.

This rearrangement joins TRBV5-1 to TRBJ2-7, with unresolved D. CDR3 length equals 11 residues. Trimming left V 3 bases short and J 0 bases short, with 1 base between. Germline V lookup: CDR1 SGHRS, CDR2 YFSETQ. The CDR3 region has the DNA TGCGCCAGCAGCTCCTCCTACGAGCAGTACTTC. Translating it yields CASSSSYEQYF.